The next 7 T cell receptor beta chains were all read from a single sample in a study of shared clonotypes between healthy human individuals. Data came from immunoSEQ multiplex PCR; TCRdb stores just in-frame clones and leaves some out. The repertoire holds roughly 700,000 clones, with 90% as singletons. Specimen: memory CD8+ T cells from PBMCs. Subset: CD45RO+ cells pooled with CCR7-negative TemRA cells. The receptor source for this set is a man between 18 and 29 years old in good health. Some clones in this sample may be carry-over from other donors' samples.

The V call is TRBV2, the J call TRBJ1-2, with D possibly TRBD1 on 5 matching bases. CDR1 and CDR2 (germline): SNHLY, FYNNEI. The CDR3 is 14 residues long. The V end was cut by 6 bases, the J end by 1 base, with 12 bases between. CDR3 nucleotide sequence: TGTGCCAGCAGAATCCGGGACCTTAACTATGGCTACACCTTC. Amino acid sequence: CASRIRDLNYGYTF.

In nucleotides, the CDR3 is TGTGCCAGCAGAGTTCTAGCGGGAGGGACTTACAATGAGCAGTTCTTC. It specifies CASRVLAGGTYNEQFF. The genes are TRBV27 and TRBJ2-1, with TRBD2 identical over 12 bases. The CDR3 is 16 amino acids. The V and J ends lost 6 bases and 4 bases, in that order; junction bases with no gene match: 7. Germline CDR1 is MNHEY and CDR2 is SMNVEV (reference sequence).

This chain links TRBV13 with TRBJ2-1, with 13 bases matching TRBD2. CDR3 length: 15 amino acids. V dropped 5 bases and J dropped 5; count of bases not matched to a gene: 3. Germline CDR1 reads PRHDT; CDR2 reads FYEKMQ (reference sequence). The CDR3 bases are TGTGCCAGCAGCGGCGGGACTAGCGGGGACAATGAGCAGTTCTTC. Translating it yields CASSGGTSGDNEQFF.

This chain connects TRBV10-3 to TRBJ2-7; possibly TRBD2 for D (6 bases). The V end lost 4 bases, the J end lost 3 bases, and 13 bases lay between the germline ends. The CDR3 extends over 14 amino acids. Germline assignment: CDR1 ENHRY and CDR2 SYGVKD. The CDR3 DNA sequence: TGTGCCATCAGTGGAGGAGGGGAACTCTACGAGCAGTACTTC. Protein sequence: CAISGGGELYEQYF.

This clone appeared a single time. The CDR3 sequence: CASSDTGTGFNEQYF. For the CDR3, the DNA is TGTGCCAGCAGTGACACCGGGACAGGGTTCAACGAGCAGTACTTC. The chain couples TRBV27 to TRBJ2-7; 9 nucleotides agree with TRBD1. The CDR3 sequence is 15 residues long. Looked up from germline, CDR1 is MNHEY and CDR2 is SMNVEV (reference sequence). With V trimmed by 5 bases and J by 5 bases, 10 bases remained unmatched.

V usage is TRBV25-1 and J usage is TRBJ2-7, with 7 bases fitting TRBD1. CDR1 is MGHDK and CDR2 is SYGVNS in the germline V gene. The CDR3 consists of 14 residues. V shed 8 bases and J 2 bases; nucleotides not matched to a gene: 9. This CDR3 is CASDPGTAPYEQYF. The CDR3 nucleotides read TGTGCCAGCGATCCTGGGACAGCACCCTACGAGCAGTACTTC.

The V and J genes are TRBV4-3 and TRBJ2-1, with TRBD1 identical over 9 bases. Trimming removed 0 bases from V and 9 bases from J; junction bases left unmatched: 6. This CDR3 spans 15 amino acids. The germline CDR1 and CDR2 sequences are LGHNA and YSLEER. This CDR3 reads CASSQDTGGLGEQFF. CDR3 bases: TGCGCCAGCAGCCAAGATACAGGGGGCTTGGGTGAGCAGTTCTTC.